The 16 T cell receptor beta chains presented below share a single source sample, sequenced in a study of blood T cells in healthy people across ages. Combining a sample-barcoded 5' primer with a J-beta primer mix, a second PCR ran for about 6 to 11 cycles. TCRdb ran MiXCR on the 5' RACE reads and lists one entry per CDR3 protein. The sample shows 450,000 to 700,000 distinct CDR3 sequences, 27% of them seen only once. Source material: blood. The source is a woman in her 70s in good health.

The chain uses TRBV20-1 and TRBJ2-5, with 8 positions matching TRBD1. The J call may be mistaken, given a closer DNA end match to TRBJ2-7. Germline assignment: CDR1 DFQATT and CDR2 SNEGSKA (reference sequence). This CDR3 comprises 14 residues. The CDR3 coding sequence is TGCAGTGCTAGTCCCGGACAGGGTCGGTACGAGCAGTACTTC. Translation: CSASPGQGRYEQYF.

This clonotype appeared a few times. J is TRBJ2-3 and V is TRBV20-1; a weak D match, TRBD2 (6 bases). The CDR3 contains 13 residues. Germline-derived CDR1 and CDR2 are DFQATT and SNEGSKA (reference sequence). Trimming cost V 7 bases and J 2 bases, with 13 bases left between them. The CDR3: CSVGGSTTDTQYF. For the CDR3, the DNA is TGCAGTGTGGGGGGATCAACCACAGATACGCAGTATTTT.

A few counts support this clonotype. Written as DNA, the CDR3 is TGCGCCAGCAGCGCCGGGACCGCGAACACCGGGGAGCTGTTTTTT. Amino acids: CASSAGTANTGELFF. The V call is TRBV5-1, the J call TRBJ2-2; the D gene could be TRBD1 or TRBD2 (5 bases each). The germline V gene has CDR1 SGHRS and CDR2 YFSETQ. This CDR3 is 15 amino acids long. V was pared by 4 bases and J by 0 bases, with 10 bases between. The full variable domain, completed using reference TRBV5-1 and TRBJ2-2, is KAGVTQTPRYLIKTRGQQVTLSCSPISGHRSVSWYQQTPGQGLQFLFEYFSETQRNKGNFPGRFSGRQFSNSRSEMNVSTLELGDSALYLCASSAGTANTGELFFGEGSRLTVL.

The chain has TRBV25-1 and TRBJ1-2, with D possibly matching TRBD1 (5 bases). The CDR3 sequence is 16 residues long. The germline V gene has CDR1 MGHDK and CDR2 SYGVNS. Trimming pared 4 bases from V and 5 bases from J, leaving 20 bases between. CDR3 loop: CASSALPGRGSYGYTF. CDR3 nucleotides: TGTGCCAGCAGTGCCTTACCGGGACGGGGGTCATATGGCTACACCTTC.

The J gene is TRBJ2-3, the V gene TRBV5-1; 7 nucleotides agree with TRBD2. CDR1 and CDR2 from the germline V gene are SGHRS and YFSETQ. J gave up 5 bases and V 4 bases, and 7 bases lay outside the gene matches. The CDR3 sequence is 14 residues long. CDR3 amino acids: CASSQSWGGDTQYF. Here the CDR3 DNA reads TGCGCCAGCAGCCAGTCTTGGGGGGGAGATACGCAGTATTTT.

The V and J genes are TRBV7-9 and TRBJ2-3, with D uncertain. Germline loops: CDR1 SEHNR, CDR2 FQNEAQ (reference sequence). V was clipped by 3 bases and J by 9 bases, with 13 bases between them. The CDR3 spans 13 residues. CDR3 nucleotide sequence: TGTGCCAGCAGCTTGTGGGATTCCGAAACGCAGTATTTT. Translating gives CASSLWDSETQYF.

Regarding this clonotype: One end of the junction varies from germline; a read error may be responsible. The rearrangement uses TRBV15 and TRBJ1-6; 12 nucleotides align to TRBD1. The CDR3 is 16 amino acids. The V gene's germline CDR1 is LNHNV and CDR2 YYDKDF (reference sequence). DNA for the CDR3: TGTGCCACCAGCAGAGTTGGGGACAGGGGGCGTTCACCCTTCCACTTT. This sequence encodes CATSRVGDRGRSPFHF.

This clonotype was detected a few times. The rearrangement uses TRBV12-3 or TRBV12-4 and TRBJ1-1, with D perhaps matching TRBD1 (6 bases). Deletions cut 3 bases from V and 4 bases from J, with 15 bases between. This CDR3 region has 15 residues. The CDR3 sequence: CASSLSGRGSTEAFF. The DNA of the CDR3 is TGTGCCAGCAGTTTGAGCGGCAGGGGAAGCACTGAAGCTTTCTTT.

The CDR3 DNA sequence: TGTGCCAGCAGTGAAGGGGGTAACTTTTACAATGAGCAGTTCTTC. Protein: CASSEGGNFYNEQFF. V is TRBV6-1 and J is TRBJ2-1, with no clear D. Germline CDR1 MNHNS, CDR2 SASEGT. The CDR3 has 15 residues. V lost 1 base to trimming and J lost 4 bases, with 11 bases between them.

The V call is TRBV4-2, the J call TRBJ2-1, with 12 bases lining up with TRBD2. Trimming cost V 4 bases and J 1 base; bases outside gene matches: 11. Looked up from germline, CDR1 is LGHNA and CDR2 is YNFKEQ. This CDR3 is built from 19 residues. The DNA of the CDR3 is TGTGCCAGCAGCCCGAGGCTCCTAGCGGGGGGGCTTTCCTACAATGAGCAGTTCTTC. Translated: CASSPRLLAGGLSYNEQFF.

V is TRBV25-1 and J is TRBJ1-2; a weak D match, TRBD1 (5 bases). The CDR3 length is 16 residues. V shed 1 base and J shed 6 bases, with 18 bases lying between them. Germline CDR1 is MGHDK and CDR2 is SYGVNS. In nucleotides, the CDR3 is TGTGCCAGCAGTGAATTGGGGGGGTTTACGGCAGATGGCTACACCTTC. Its translation is CASSELGGFTADGYTF.

This clonotype appeared a single time. The chain carries TRBV20-1 and TRBJ2-3; D possibly corresponds to TRBD2 (5 bases). Trimming cost V 5 bases and J 2 bases, with 8 bases left between them. Germline assignment: CDR1 DFQATT and CDR2 SNEGSKA (reference sequence). The CDR3 is 12 residues long. The DNA for the CDR3 is TGCAGTGCTCAGCGGACCACAGATACGCAGTATTTT. Encoded protein: CSAQRTTDTQYF.

This rearrangement joins TRBV12-5 to TRBJ1-6, with unresolved D. CDR3 length equals 12 residues. Germline V gives CDR1 LGHNT, CDR2 FRNRAP. V was trimmed by 5 bases and J by 10 bases, leaving 9 bases between them. The CDR3 region is CASGLPPSPLHF. The CDR3 coding sequence is TGTGCTAGTGGTCTGCCTCCCTCACCCCTCCACTTT.

V gene TRBV19 combines with J gene TRBJ1-5, with TRBD1 matching over 7 bases. V gave up 3 bases and J gave up 3 bases; unmatched junction bases: 8. Germline values: CDR1 LNHDA, CDR2 SQIVND (reference sequence). The length of the CDR3 is 16 residues. CDR3 loop: CASSILGTVNNQPQHF. The CDR3 region has the DNA TGTGCCAGTAGTATCCTCGGGACAGTAAACAATCAGCCCCAGCATTTT. Drawing the rest from reference TRBV19 and TRBJ1-5, the complete variable domain is DGGITQSPKYLFRKEGQNVTLSCEQNLNHDAMYWYRQDPGQGLRLIYYSQIVNDFQKGDIAEGYSVSREKKESFPLTVTSAQKNPTAFYLCASSILGTVNNQPQHFGDGTRLSIL.

The chain employs TRBV6-5 and TRBJ2-1; 8 nucleotides line up with TRBD2. Matching the DNA end better, TRBJ2-5 makes the J call doubtful. CDR1 and CDR2 from the germline V gene are MNHEY and SVGAGI. This CDR3 spans 13 amino acids. Here the CDR3 reads CTTSGKGGRAQYF. The CDR3 coding sequence is TGTACCACTAGCGGTAAAGGGGGTCGGGCCCAGTACTTC.

This clonotype was seen once. The CDR3 DNA sequence: TGTGCCAGCAGCTTGCGTTCTAGACTTTTCAATTCCTACGAGCAGTACTTC. This gives the protein CASSLRSRLFNSYEQYF. This rearrangement joins TRBV5-6 to TRBJ2-7; the D is unclear. V was cut by 1 base and J by 1 base, with 18 bases left in between. Germline CDR1 is SGHDT and CDR2 is YYEEEE. This CDR3 comprises 17 residues. Drawing the rest from reference TRBV5-6 and TRBJ2-7, the complete variable domain is DAGVTQSPTHLIKTRGQQVTLRCSPKSGHDTVSWYQQALGQGPQFIFQYYEEEERQRGNFPDRFSGHQFPNYSSELNVNALLLGDSALYLCASSLRSRLFNSYEQYFGPGTRLTVT.